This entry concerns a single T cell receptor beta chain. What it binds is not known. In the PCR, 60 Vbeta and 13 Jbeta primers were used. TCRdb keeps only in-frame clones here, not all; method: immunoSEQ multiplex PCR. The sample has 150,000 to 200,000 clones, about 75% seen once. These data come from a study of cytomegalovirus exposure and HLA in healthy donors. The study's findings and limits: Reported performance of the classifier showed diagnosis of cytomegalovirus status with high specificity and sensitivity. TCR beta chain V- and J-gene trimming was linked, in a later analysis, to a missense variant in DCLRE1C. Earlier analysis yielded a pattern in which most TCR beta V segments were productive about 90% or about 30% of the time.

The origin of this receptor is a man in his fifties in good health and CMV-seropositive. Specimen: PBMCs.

DNA of the CDR3: TGTGCCTGGAGTATGGGACTAGCGGGGTTTGAGCAGTTCTTC. This encodes CAWSMGLAGFEQFF. V usage is TRBV30 and J usage is TRBJ2-1, with 13 bases that match TRBD2. CDR1 is GTSNPN and CDR2 is SVGIG in the germline V gene (reference sequence). The CDR3 is 14 residues long. The V segment lost 2 bases and the J segment 9 bases; nucleotides outside the gene matches: 4.